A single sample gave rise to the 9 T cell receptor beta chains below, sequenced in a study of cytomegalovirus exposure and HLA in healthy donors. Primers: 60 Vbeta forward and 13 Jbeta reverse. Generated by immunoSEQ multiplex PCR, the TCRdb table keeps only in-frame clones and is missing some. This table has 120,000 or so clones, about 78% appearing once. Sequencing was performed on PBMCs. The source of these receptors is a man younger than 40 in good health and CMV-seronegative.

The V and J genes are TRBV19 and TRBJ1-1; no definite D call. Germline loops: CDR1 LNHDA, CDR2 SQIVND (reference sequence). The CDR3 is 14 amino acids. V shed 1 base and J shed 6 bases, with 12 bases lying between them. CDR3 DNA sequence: TGTGCCAGTAGTATAGGAGGGCGGATCTCTGAAGCTTTCTTT. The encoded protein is CASSIGGRISEAFF.

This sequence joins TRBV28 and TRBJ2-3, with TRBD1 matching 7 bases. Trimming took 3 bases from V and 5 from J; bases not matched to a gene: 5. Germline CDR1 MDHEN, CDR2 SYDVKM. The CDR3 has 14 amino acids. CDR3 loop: CASSFDRVEDTQYF. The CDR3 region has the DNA TGTGCCAGCAGTTTTGACAGGGTTGAAGATACGCAGTATTTT.

The CDR3 spells CASSQDLTGGGNIQYF. CDR3 DNA sequence: TGCGCCAGCAGCCAAGATCTGACGGGGGGCGGAAACATTCAGTACTTC. The gene calls are TRBV4-3 and TRBJ2-4, with D tentatively TRBD2 (7 bases). CDR3 length: 16 residues. CDR1 and CDR2 (germline): LGHNA, YSLEER. Trimming pared 0 bases from V and 6 bases from J, leaving 15 bases between.

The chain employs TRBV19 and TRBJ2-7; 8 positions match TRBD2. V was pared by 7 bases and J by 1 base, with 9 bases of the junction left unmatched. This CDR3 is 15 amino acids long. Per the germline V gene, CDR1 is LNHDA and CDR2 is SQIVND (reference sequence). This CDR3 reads CASTPGSGGSYEQYF. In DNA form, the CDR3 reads TGTGCCAGTACCCCGGGGAGCGGGGGATCCTACGAGCAGTACTTC.

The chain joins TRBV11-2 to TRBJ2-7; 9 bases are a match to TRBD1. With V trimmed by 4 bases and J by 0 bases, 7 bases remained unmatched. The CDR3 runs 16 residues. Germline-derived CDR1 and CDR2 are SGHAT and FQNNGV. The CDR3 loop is CASSSPGTGYSYEQYF. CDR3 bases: TGTGCCAGCAGCTCTCCCGGGACAGGGTACTCCTACGAGCAGTACTTC.

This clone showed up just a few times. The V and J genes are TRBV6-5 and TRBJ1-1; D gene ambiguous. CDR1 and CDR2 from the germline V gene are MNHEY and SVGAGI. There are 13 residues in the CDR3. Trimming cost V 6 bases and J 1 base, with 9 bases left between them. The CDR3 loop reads CASRLTGNTEAFF. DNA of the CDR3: TGTGCCAGCAGATTGACTGGGAACACTGAAGCTTTCTTT.

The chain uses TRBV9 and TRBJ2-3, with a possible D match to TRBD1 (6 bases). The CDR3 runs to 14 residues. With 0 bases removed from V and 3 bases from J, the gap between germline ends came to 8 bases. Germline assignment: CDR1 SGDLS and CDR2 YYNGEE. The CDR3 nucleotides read TGTGCCAGCAGCGTAGTGGACAGTACAGATACGCAGTATTTT. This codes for CASSVVDSTDTQYF.

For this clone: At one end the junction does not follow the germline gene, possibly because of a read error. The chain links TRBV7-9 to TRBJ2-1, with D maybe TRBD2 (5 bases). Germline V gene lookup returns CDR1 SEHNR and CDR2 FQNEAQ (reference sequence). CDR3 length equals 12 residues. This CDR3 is CSSSLTINEQFF. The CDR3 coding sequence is TGTTCCAGCAGCTTGACTATAAATGAGCAGTTCTTC.

CDR3 nucleotides: TGCGCCAGCAGCTTGGCCGGGGGACTAGCGGCTTTACAAGAGACCCAGTACTTC. Translation: CASSLAGGLAALQETQYF. The chain combines TRBV5-1 with TRBJ2-5; TRBD2 agrees at 11 bases. Germline V gene lookup returns CDR1 SGHRS and CDR2 YFSETQ. V trimming: 0 bases; J trimming: 2 bases; junction bases outside the gene matches: 9. This CDR3 spans 18 amino acids.